A single sample gave rise to the 5 T cell receptor beta chains below, sequenced in a study of cytomegalovirus exposure and HLA in healthy donors. This PCR relied on a set of 60 Vbeta primers and 13 Jbeta primers. Using immunoSEQ multiplex PCR, the repertoire was profiled, and TCRdb retains in-frame clones only, with some absent. The sample has some 150,000 clones, roughly 80% seen once. Sequenced sample: PBMCs. All receptors come from a woman between 25 and 40 years old in good health and CMV-seronegative.

In the case of this clone: A read error may produce the germline difference seen at one junction end. The chain links TRBV7-9 to TRBJ2-2, with D perhaps matching TRBD2 (5 bases). The length of the CDR3 is 19 residues. Germline loops: CDR1 SEHNR, CDR2 FQNEAQ (reference sequence). CDR3 sequence (DNA): TGTTCCAGCAGCTTATGGGTCGAATTCGGGAAGACGGGTGGCGGGGAGCTGTTTTTT. It is translated as CSSSLWVEFGKTGGGELFF.

The chain employs TRBV27 and TRBJ2-7, with 11 bases aligning to TRBD2. The CDR3 length is 15 residues. Germline V gene data show CDR1 as MNHEY and CDR2 as SMNVEV (reference sequence). The J segment lost 0 bases and the V segment lost 4 bases, leaving 2 bases of the junction unmatched. The DNA of the CDR3 is TGTGCCAGCAGTTCGGGACTAGCGGTCTCCTACGAGCAGTACTTC. Residues: CASSSGLAVSYEQYF.

The rearrangement joins TRBV6-1 to TRBJ1-4; D may be TRBD1 (6 bases). The CDR3 is made up of 14 amino acids. V dropped 7 bases and J dropped 5 bases, with 14 bases sitting between them. The germline CDR1 and CDR2 sequences are MNHNS and SASEGT. The CDR3 sequence: CASKGGTGNEKLFF. CDR3 in DNA: TGTGCCAGCAAGGGTGGTACAGGGAATGAAAAACTGTTTTTT.

The chain combines TRBV5-1 with TRBJ2-5, with TRBD2 identical over 9 bases. The CDR3 has 20 residues. Trimming cost V 1 base and J 0 bases; bases outside gene matches: 16. From germline, CDR1 is SGHRS and CDR2 YFSETQ. The CDR3 sequence is CASSLPSRQREVGDQETQYF. In DNA, the CDR3 is TGCGCCAGCAGCTTGCCCTCCCGACAGCGGGAGGTTGGGGACCAAGAGACCCAGTACTTC.

The gene calls are TRBV2 and TRBJ2-4; unclear D gene. V lost 6 bases and J lost 0, with 9 bases in between. This CDR3 has 14 residues. CDR1 is SNHLY, CDR2 FYNNEI, per germline. The CDR3: CASRPTVAKNIQYF. The CDR3 DNA reads as TGTGCCAGCAGGCCTACGGTAGCCAAAAACATTCAGTACTTC.